These 16 T cell receptor beta chains originate from one sample sequenced in a study of blood T cells in healthy people across ages. The second PCR ran about 6 to 11 cycles with a sample-barcoded 5' primer and J-beta primers. TCRdb recomputed calls from the 5' RACE reads with MiXCR, one row per CDR3 protein. The profile covers roughly 860,000 distinct CDR3 sequences, with around 62% appearing a single time and 28% taken by the ten largest. Source material: blood. Every receptor here comes from a man aged 25-40 years in good health.

This clonotype has a single count. The genes are TRBV7-9 and TRBJ2-1, with D maybe TRBD1 (5 bases). Germline values: CDR1 SEHNR, CDR2 FQNEAQ (reference sequence). Trimming cost V 3 bases and J 14 bases, with 17 bases left between them. The CDR3 totals 13 residues. CDR3 amino acids: CASSLAGLDLEFF. Here the CDR3 DNA reads TGTGCCAGCAGCTTGGCAGGGCTTGATTTGGAGTTCTTC. Using reference TRBV7-9 and TRBJ2-1 for the parts outside the CDR3, the full variable domain is DTGVSQNPRHKITKRGQNVTFRCDPISEHNRLYWYRQTLGQGPEFLTYFQNEAQLEKSRLLSDRFSAERPKGSFSTLEIQRTEQGDSAMYLCASSLAGLDLEFFGPGTRLTVL.

The chain couples TRBV27 to TRBJ2-3, with D perhaps TRBD1 (6 bases). The V gene's germline CDR1 is MNHEY and CDR2 SMNVEV (reference sequence). V was pared by 3 bases and J by 3 bases, with 16 bases between. This CDR3 is 16 amino acids long. The CDR3 bases are TGTGCCAGCAGTTTTCCGGACAGAAGTGGTACAGATACGCAGTATTTT. Its translation: CASSFPDRSGTDTQYF.

This chain joins TRBV15 and TRBJ1-1; D is unclear. The ends were cut back, 5 bases at V and 6 bases at J, with 16 bases in the middle. This CDR3 region has 14 residues. The germline CDR1 and CDR2 sequences are LNHNV and YYDKDF (reference sequence). The CDR3 sequence is CATSPRGLKAEAFF. CDR3 DNA: TGTGCCACCAGCCCCAGAGGGCTCAAGGCTGAAGCTTTCTTT. Using reference TRBV15 and TRBJ1-1 for the parts outside the CDR3, the full variable domain is DAMVIQNPRYQVTQFGKPVTLSCSQTLNHNVMYWYQQKSSQAPKLLFHYYDKDFNNEADTPDNFQSRRPNTSFCFLDIRSPGLGDTAMYLCATSPRGLKAEAFFGQGTRLTVV.

A few counts support this clonotype. The chain employs TRBV7-9 and TRBJ2-1; D might be TRBD2 (5 bases). The germline V gene encodes CDR1 SEHNR and CDR2 FQNEAQ (reference sequence). CDR3 length: 15 residues. The V gene lost 2 bases and the J gene lost 3 bases, with 11 bases spanning the gap. Here the CDR3 DNA reads TGTGCCAGCAGCTTATTGGCTAGCAGCTACAATGAGCAGTTCTTC. Encoded protein: CASSLLASSYNEQFF.

The V and J genes are TRBV12-3 or TRBV12-4 and TRBJ2-7; D possibly corresponds to TRBD2 (5 bases). This CDR3 spans 15 amino acids. Trimming removed 3 bases at V and 2 bases at J, with 14 bases between. The CDR3 region is CASSFDRGRTYEQYF. The CDR3 nucleotides read TGTGCCAGCAGTTTTGATAGAGGGAGAACCTACGAGCAGTACTTC.

V is TRBV29-1 and J is TRBJ2-3; D gene uncertain. Germline values: CDR1 SQVTM, CDR2 ANQGSEA. V was clipped by 5 bases and J by 0 bases, with 9 bases between them. The CDR3 runs to 13 residues. The CDR3 is CSVYDISTDTQYF. The CDR3 DNA sequence: TGCAGCGTTTATGACATTAGCACAGATACGCAGTATTTT.

J is TRBJ1-6 and V is TRBV6-5, with 10 bases fitting TRBD1. This CDR3 has 19 amino acids. Germline V gene sequence: CDR1 MNHEY, CDR2 SVGAGI. V dropped 1 base and J dropped 0; count of bases not matched to a gene: 6. The CDR3 nucleotides read TGTGCCAGCAGTTACTTCAGACAGGGGGCTAGCTCCTATAATTCACCCCTCCACTTT. Translated, it gives CASSYFRQGASSYNSPLHF.

The chain is built from TRBV28 and TRBJ2-7; possibly TRBD1 for D (5 bases). Germline-derived CDR1 and CDR2 are MDHEN and SYDVKM. V was trimmed by 6 bases and J by 3 bases, leaving 12 bases between them. The CDR3 runs 13 residues. The CDR3 DNA reads TGTGCCAGCAGCACTCCAGACAGCTACGAGCAGTACTTC. This gives the protein CASSTPDSYEQYF.

The rearrangement joins TRBV7-3 to TRBJ1-1; maybe TRBD1 (5 bases). The CDR3 covers 14 residues. The germline gives CDR1 SGHTA, CDR2 FQGTGA. V was clipped by 3 bases and J by 1 base, with 9 bases between them. The CDR3 spells CASSFGGWNTEAFF. CDR3 in DNA: TGTGCCAGCAGCTTCGGGGGTTGGAACACTGAAGCTTTCTTT.

The chain uses TRBV20-1 and TRBJ2-7; possible D gene TRBD1, 5 bases. This CDR3 is built from 14 residues. V lost 0 bases to trimming and J lost 2 bases, with 11 bases between them. Germline V gene data show CDR1 as DFQATT and CDR2 as SNEGSKA (reference sequence). The CDR3 nucleotides read TGCAGTGCTAGAGATTGGCAGGGAACCTACGAGCAGTACTTC. This codes for CSARDWQGTYEQYF.

The V and J genes are TRBV4-3 and TRBJ2-1; 7 bases map to TRBD1. Germline V gene sequence: CDR1 LGHNA, CDR2 YSLEER. V was pared by 1 base and J by 3 bases, with 9 bases of the junction left unmatched. The CDR3 loop spans 17 amino acids. The CDR3: CASSQVPPGQIYNEQFF. CDR3 nucleotide sequence: TGCGCCAGCAGCCAAGTCCCCCCGGGACAGATCTACAATGAGCAGTTCTTC.

This sequence joins TRBV7-2 and TRBJ2-5, with TRBD2 matching over 12 bases. This CDR3 is built from 15 residues. The junction had 5 bases not matched to a gene; V was cut back by 3 bases and J by 6 bases. Germline V CDR1 and CDR2: SGHTA, FQGNSA. CDR3 protein: CASSFLAGGPQTQYF. The CDR3 DNA reads TGTGCCAGCAGCTTTCTAGCGGGGGGGCCGCAGACCCAGTACTTC. The complete variable domain, with remaining parts taken from reference TRBV7-2 and TRBJ2-5, reads GAGVSQSPSNKVTEKGKDVELRCDPISGHTALYWYRQSLGQGLEFLIYFQGNSAPDKSGLPSDRFSAERTGGSVSTLTIQRTQQEDSAVYLCASSFLAGGPQTQYFGPGTRLLVL.

The chain carries TRBV6-6 and TRBJ2-3; 8 nucleotides match TRBD2. CDR1 MNHNY and CDR2 SVGAGI come from the germline V gene (reference sequence). V shed 4 bases, J shed 1 base, and the junction held 7 bases outside the gene matches. CDR3 size: 16 residues. CDR3 sequence: CASSSRGGLGTDTQYF. In DNA, the CDR3 is TGTGCCAGCAGTTCGAGGGGGGGACTAGGCACAGATACGCAGTATTTT.

The chain employs TRBV4-2 and TRBJ2-7; 8 bases are shared with TRBD1. The CDR3 runs 16 residues. Trimming cost V 1 base and J 1 base; bases outside gene matches: 6. The germline CDR1 and CDR2 sequences are LGHNA and YNFKEQ. Here the CDR3 reads CASSQGAGGVSYEQYF. DNA of the CDR3: TGTGCCAGCAGCCAAGGAGCAGGGGGCGTATCCTACGAGCAGTACTTC.

This chain's CDR3 is CSARDIGVENGYTF. CDR3 coding DNA: TGCAGTGCTAGAGATATAGGGGTAGAAAATGGCTACACCTTC. V is TRBV20-1 and J is TRBJ1-2; weak D call: TRBD1 (5 bases). Per germline, CDR1 DFQATT and CDR2 SNEGSKA (reference sequence). V dropped 0 bases and J dropped 6 bases, with 14 bases sitting between them. CDR3 length equals 14 residues.

The V and J genes are TRBV20-1 and TRBJ2-1, with 10 bases that match TRBD1. From germline, CDR1 is DFQATT and CDR2 SNEGSKA (reference sequence). This CDR3 has 15 amino acids. Losses at the gene ends were 6 bases for V and 3 bases for J; bases not matched to a gene: 8. CDR3 sequence: CSAISGTGVYNEQFF. CDR3 bases: TGCAGTGCAATCTCCGGGACAGGGGTCTACAATGAGCAGTTCTTC.